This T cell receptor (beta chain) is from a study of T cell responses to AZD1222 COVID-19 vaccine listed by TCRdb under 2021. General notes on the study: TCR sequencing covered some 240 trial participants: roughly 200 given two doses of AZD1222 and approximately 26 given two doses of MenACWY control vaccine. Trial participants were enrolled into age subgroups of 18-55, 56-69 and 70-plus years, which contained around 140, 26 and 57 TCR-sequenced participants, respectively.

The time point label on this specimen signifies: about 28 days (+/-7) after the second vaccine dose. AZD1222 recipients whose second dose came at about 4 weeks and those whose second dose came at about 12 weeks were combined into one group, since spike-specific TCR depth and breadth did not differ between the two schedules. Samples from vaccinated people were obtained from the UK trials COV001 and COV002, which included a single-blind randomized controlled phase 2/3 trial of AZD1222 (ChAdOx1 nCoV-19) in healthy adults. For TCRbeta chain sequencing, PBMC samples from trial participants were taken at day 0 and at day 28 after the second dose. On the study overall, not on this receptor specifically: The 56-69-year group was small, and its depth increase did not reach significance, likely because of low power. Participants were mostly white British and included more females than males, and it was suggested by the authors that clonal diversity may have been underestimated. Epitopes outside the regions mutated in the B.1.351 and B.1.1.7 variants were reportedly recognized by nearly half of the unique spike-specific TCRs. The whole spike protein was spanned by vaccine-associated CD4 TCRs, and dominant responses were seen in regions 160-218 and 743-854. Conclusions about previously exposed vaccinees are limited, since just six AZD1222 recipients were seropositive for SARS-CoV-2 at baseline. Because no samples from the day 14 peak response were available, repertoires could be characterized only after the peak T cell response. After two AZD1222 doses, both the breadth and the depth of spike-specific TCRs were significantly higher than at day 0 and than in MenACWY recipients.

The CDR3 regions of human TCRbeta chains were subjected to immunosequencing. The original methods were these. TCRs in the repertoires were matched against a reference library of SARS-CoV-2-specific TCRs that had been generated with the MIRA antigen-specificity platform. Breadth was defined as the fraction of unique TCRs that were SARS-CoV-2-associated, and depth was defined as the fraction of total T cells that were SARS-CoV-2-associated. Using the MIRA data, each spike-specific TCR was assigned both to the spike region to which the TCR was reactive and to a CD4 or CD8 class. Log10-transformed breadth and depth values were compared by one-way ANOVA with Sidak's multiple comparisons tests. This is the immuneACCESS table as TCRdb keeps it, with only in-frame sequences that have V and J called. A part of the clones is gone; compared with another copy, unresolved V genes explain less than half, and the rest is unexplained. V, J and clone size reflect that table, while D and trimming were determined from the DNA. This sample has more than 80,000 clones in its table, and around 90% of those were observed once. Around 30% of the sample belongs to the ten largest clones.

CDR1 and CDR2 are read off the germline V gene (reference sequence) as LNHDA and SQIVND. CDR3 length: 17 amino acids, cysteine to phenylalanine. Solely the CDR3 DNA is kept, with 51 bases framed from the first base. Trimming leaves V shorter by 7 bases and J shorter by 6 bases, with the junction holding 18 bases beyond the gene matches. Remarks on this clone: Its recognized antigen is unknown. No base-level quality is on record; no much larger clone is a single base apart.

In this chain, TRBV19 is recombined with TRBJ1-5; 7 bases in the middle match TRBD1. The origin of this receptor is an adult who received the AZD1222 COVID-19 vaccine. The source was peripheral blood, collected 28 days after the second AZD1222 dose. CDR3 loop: CASILTGRLGEGQPQHF. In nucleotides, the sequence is TGTGCCAGTATTCTGACAGGGAGGTTGGGTGAGGGTCAGCCCCAGCATTTT.